The TCR beta chain described here comes from a study of blood T cell repertoires in COVID-19. The CDR3 has 14 amino acids. Germline trimming cut 4 bases from V and 7 bases from J; bases unmatched to any gene: 8. Germline V lookup: CDR1 LGHDT, CDR2 YNNKEL (reference sequence). This table comes from immunoSEQ multiplex PCR, and its TCRdb copy is limited to in-frame clones, with some not included. The table shows 150,000 to 180,000 clones, with approximately 80% occurring only once. Sequencing was done on a sample of peripheral blood. The source is a woman in her sixties or seventies with COVID-19, enrolled during active disease. The chain combines TRBV3-1 (or the pseudogene TRBV3-2) with TRBJ1-2, with 8 bases fitting TRBD1. The CDR3 DNA reads TGTGCCAGCAGCCCCGGGACAGGTCTCCTTGGCTACACCTTC. This encodes CASSPGTGLLGYTF.